Below, 24 T cell receptor beta chains from the same sample are listed, as sequenced in a study of vaccination and CD4 T cells after COVID-19. Treatment: approximately nine-day PBMC culture with coronavirus spike peptide pools or control peptides (ViraFEST assay). Gathered ahead of the COVID-19 pandemic (2011-2018) were the CD4+ T cells of the unexposed donor. Their antigen targets remain unknown. The study sequenced cultured CD4+ T cell DNA using the Oncomine TCR Beta short-read assay. The source of extracted genomic DNA was cultured CD4+ T cells. One entry per CDR3 protein results from TCRdb running MiXCR on the PCR reads. The sample shows thousands of distinct CDR3 sequences, 25% to 35% of them seen only once. The sample comprised CD4+ T cells from blood, cultured in vitro. The receptors stem from a human donor in good health.

The J gene is TRBJ1-2, the V gene TRBV6-1, with D possibly matching TRBD1 (5 bases). The CDR3 runs 18 residues. Trimming stripped 5 bases from V and 5 bases from J, with 27 bases between. Per the germline V gene, CDR1 is MNHNS and CDR2 is SASEGT. CDR3 sequence (DNA): TGTGCCAGCAGTCGCCTTCGGGGGGAAGTTAGTTCCGGGTATGGCTACACCTTC. Its translation: CASSRLRGEVSSGYGYTF.

The V call is TRBV28, the J call TRBJ2-2; D remains ambiguous. Trimming pared 5 bases from V and 7 bases from J, leaving 11 bases between. The CDR3 is 13 amino acids. Germline V gives CDR1 MDHEN, CDR2 SYDVKM. This CDR3 is CASSPFMGGELFF. The CDR3 nucleotides are TGTGCCAGCAGTCCCTTTATGGGCGGGGAGCTGTTTTTT.

The chain uses TRBV7-2 and TRBJ2-7, with 7 positions matching TRBD2. V gave up 1 base and J gave up 2 bases; unmatched junction bases: 2. The CDR3 loop spans 14 amino acids. Germline values: CDR1 SGHTA, CDR2 FQGNSA. DNA of the CDR3: TGTGCCAGCAGCTTAGAGGGAGGGCCCTACGAGCAGTACTTC. Protein: CASSLEGGPYEQYF.

CDR3 loop: CASSSMSAVGYSPLHF. CDR3 DNA sequence: TGTGCCAGCAGTTCTATGTCGGCGGTAGGCTATTCACCCCTCCACTTT. The V gene is TRBV6-5, the J gene TRBJ1-6; no reliable D call. The CDR3 extends over 16 amino acids. Germline V gene lookup returns CDR1 MNHEY and CDR2 SVGAGI. Trimming removed 4 bases from V and 8 bases from J, with 18 bases in between.

The chain joins TRBV6-2 or TRBV6-3 to TRBJ2-7; TRBD2 is a possible D gene (5 bases). V dropped 2 bases and J dropped 4 bases, with 9 bases sitting between them. The germline V gene has CDR1 MNHEY and CDR2 SVGEGT. CDR3 length: 13 amino acids. CDR3 residues: CASSYPGIYEQYF. For the CDR3, the DNA is TGTGCCAGCAGTTACCCGGGAATTTACGAGCAGTACTTC.

V usage is TRBV6-2 or TRBV6-3 and J usage is TRBJ1-5, with no clear D. The CDR3 runs to 17 residues. Trimming pared 1 base from V and 2 bases from J, leaving 15 bases between. CDR1 is MNHEY and CDR2 is SVGEGT in the germline V gene. The CDR3 region has the DNA TGTGCCAGCAGTTACTTCGGGGTACAGCATCGCAATCAGCCCCAGCATTTT. Encoded protein: CASSYFGVQHRNQPQHF.

This clonotype was seen only a few times. This chain uses TRBV30 with TRBJ1-2; D ambiguous. Germline CDR1 is GTSNPN and CDR2 is SVGIG (reference sequence). The CDR3 runs to 10 residues. The germline V and J ends were trimmed by 3 bases and 9 bases, with 8 bases remaining between them. The CDR3 protein is CAWSAMRYTF. The CDR3 nucleotides are TGTGCCTGGAGCGCTATGCGCTACACCTTC.

The rearrangement uses TRBV27 and TRBJ2-3; D ambiguous. Trimming removed 4 bases from V and 2 bases from J, with 16 bases in between. The CDR3 has 16 residues. Germline CDR1 and CDR2: MNHEY and SMNVEV (reference sequence). The DNA for the CDR3 is TGTGCCAGCAGTTCCCGTAGCATATCCTCCACAGATACGCAGTATTTT. Residues: CASSSRSISSTDTQYF.

The chain recombines TRBV12-2 with TRBJ2-5; whether TRBD1, the table's D call, matches the DNA was not checked. TRBV12-2 is labeled a pseudogene. The CDR3 is made up of 15 amino acids. The CDR3: CASRVGQGFRETQYF. CDR3 bases: TGTGCAAGTCGAGTGGGACAGGGGTTCCGAGAGACCCAGTACTTC.

This clonotype occurred a few times. V gene TRBV21-1 combines with J gene TRBJ2-1; TRBD1 is the table's D call and was not checked against the DNA. TRBV21-1 is a pseudogene. The CDR3 has 12 residues. The CDR3 spells CASSLQGNEQFF. CDR3 nucleotides: TGTGCCAGCAGCTTACAGGGCAATGAGCAGTTCTTC.

The rearrangement uses TRBV7-6 and TRBJ1-2, with D perhaps matching TRBD1 (6 bases). CDR3 length: 15 amino acids. Germline V CDR1 and CDR2: SGHVS, FNYEAQ. Trimming stripped 3 bases from V and 4 bases from J, with 15 bases between. The CDR3 spells CASSLGQGLRYGYTF. In DNA, the CDR3 is TGTGCCAGCAGCTTGGGGCAGGGGCTACGCTATGGCTACACCTTC.

V and J are TRBV19 and TRBJ1-5, with 10 positions matching TRBD1. In germline, CDR1 is LNHDA, CDR2 SQIVND (reference sequence). There are 14 residues in the CDR3. V lost 4 bases, J lost 9 bases, and 6 bases stayed unmatched. The CDR3 is CASSTDRGRGPQHF. CDR3 nucleotides: TGTGCCAGTAGTACAGACAGGGGGCGAGGGCCCCAGCATTTT.

This chain links TRBV6-5 with TRBJ2-7; D is perhaps TRBD1 or TRBD2 (5 bases each). V was pared by 0 bases and J by 4 bases, with 10 bases between. Germline V gene lookup returns CDR1 MNHEY and CDR2 SVGAGI. The CDR3 spans 14 residues. CDR3 protein: CASSYSRGLYEQYF. CDR3 in DNA: TGTGCCAGCAGTTACTCGAGGGGCCTTTACGAGCAGTACTTC.

V is TRBV20-1 and J is TRBJ2-7; TRBD2 aligns across 9 bases. The CDR3 has 14 residues. The J segment lost 5 bases and the V segment lost 5 bases, leaving 10 bases of the junction unmatched. Looked up from germline, CDR1 is DFQATT and CDR2 is SNEGSKA (reference sequence). In DNA form, the CDR3 reads TGCAGTGCTCCGACATTAAGCGGGAGGCACGAGCAGTACTTC. It encodes CSAPTLSGRHEQYF.

The chain uses TRBV19 and TRBJ2-7; 8 bases map to TRBD2. The trim removed 5 bases at V and 2 bases at J, leaving 5 bases unmatched. CDR3 size: 14 residues. Per the germline V gene, CDR1 is LNHDA and CDR2 is SQIVND (reference sequence). The CDR3 sequence is CASSSTSATYEQYF. The CDR3 DNA reads TGTGCCAGTAGTTCGACTAGCGCTACCTACGAGCAGTACTTC.

This clonotype is termed medium-sized. The V and J genes are TRBV6-2 or TRBV6-3 and TRBJ1-1; no firm D call. The V end lost 10 bases, the J end lost 5 bases, and 11 bases lay between the germline ends. In germline, CDR1 is MNHEY, CDR2 SVGEGT. This CDR3 region has 11 residues. The CDR3 loop reads CATSPRTEAFF. Here the CDR3 DNA reads TGTGCCACCTCGCCTAGGACTGAAGCTTTCTTT.

The V call is TRBV20-1, the J call TRBJ2-2; perhaps TRBD2 as D (6 bases). The V gene lost 0 bases and the J gene lost 3 bases, with 14 bases spanning the gap. The CDR3 is made up of 16 amino acids. Germline V gives CDR1 DFQATT, CDR2 SNEGSKA (reference sequence). CDR3 nucleotides: TGCAGTGCTAGAGATGGGAGGCAGGGAGACACCGGGGAGCTGTTTTTT. This gives the protein CSARDGRQGDTGELFF.

The table lists this clonotype with a few counts. V usage is TRBV2 and J usage is TRBJ1-3, with D unclear. The germline gives CDR1 SNHLY, CDR2 FYNNEI. The CDR3 runs 15 residues. V was pared by 6 bases and J by 6 bases, with 18 bases between. The CDR3: CASSPLRHLENTIYF. The CDR3 DNA follows: TGTGCCAGCAGCCCCCTCAGACATCTGGAAAACACCATATATTTT. The variable domain in full, completed from reference TRBV2 and TRBJ1-3, reads EPEVTQTPSHQVTQMGQEVILRCVPISNHLYFYWYRQILGQKVEFLVSFYNNEISEKSEIFDDQFSVERPDGSNFTLKIRSTKLEDSAMYFCASSPLRHLENTIYFGEGSWLTVV.

This CDR3 is CASSVGLLSYEQYF. Written as DNA, the CDR3 is TGTGCCAGCAGCGTAGGGCTGTTATCCTACGAGCAGTACTTC. The rearrangement uses TRBV9 and TRBJ2-7; no firm D call. CDR3 length: 14 amino acids. V lost 0 bases, J lost 1 base, and 8 bases lay in between. Germline CDR1 reads SGDLS; CDR2 reads YYNGEE.

This clonotype was seen more than once but under ten times. This chain joins TRBV6-1 and TRBJ1-2; 9 bases line up with TRBD1. The germline V gene encodes CDR1 MNHNS and CDR2 SASEGT. With V trimmed by 6 bases and J by 1 base, 6 bases remained unmatched. The CDR3 length is 15 residues. The CDR3, as DNA: TGTGCCAGCAGAGCTACAGGGGGCCGTAACTATGGCTACACCTTC. Translating gives CASRATGGRNYGYTF.

The chain recombines TRBV11-2 with TRBJ2-5; D call uncertain. The CDR3 is 13 residues long. From germline, CDR1 is SGHAT and CDR2 FQNNGV. Deletions cut 6 bases from V and 8 bases from J, with 16 bases between. The CDR3 here is CASSWDLKVTQYF. CDR3 DNA sequence: TGTGCCAGCAGTTGGGATCTCAAAGTAACCCAGTACTTC.

To note about this clonotype: One junction end disagrees with the germline gene, perhaps due to a read error. The rearrangement links TRBV6-1 to TRBJ1-2; D gene unclear. The CDR3 spans 11 residues. Per the germline V gene, CDR1 is MNHNS and CDR2 is SASEGT. CDR3 nucleotides: TGTGCCAGCAGCGGTCCATATGGCTACATCTTC. Protein sequence: CASSGPYGYIF.

The genes are TRBV19 and TRBJ2-7, with D tentatively TRBD1 (6 bases). Germline V gene sequence: CDR1 LNHDA, CDR2 SQIVND (reference sequence). The V end lost 5 bases, the J end lost 2 bases, and 13 bases lay between the germline ends. The CDR3 has 14 residues. The CDR3 protein is CASSVSGTTYEQYF. The CDR3, as DNA: TGTGCCAGTAGTGTATCCGGGACAACCTACGAGCAGTACTTC.

The chain uses TRBV5-1 and TRBJ2-5, with 15 nucleotides matching TRBD2. The CDR3 is 15 residues long. Per the germline V gene, CDR1 is SGHRS and CDR2 is YFSETQ. Trimming took 7 bases from V and 9 from J; bases not matched to a gene: 10. This CDR3 reads CASGTSGRSQVAQYF. The CDR3, as DNA: TGCGCCAGCGGGACTAGCGGGAGGTCTCAAGTGGCCCAGTACTTC.